Included here is one T cell receptor (beta chain) sequence, with context. Many counts were recorded for this clonotype. No antigen is known for it. No base quality values were provided; no much bigger clone lies one nucleotide off. This entry is derived from a study of Graves' ophthalmopathy and Graves' hyperthyroidism (dated by TCRdb to between 2018 and 2020). A note on the overall study: Peripheral blood was collected at initial diagnosis, prior to any treatment. The study used signatures of the TCR beta repertoire to tell Graves' ophthalmopathy apart from Graves' hyperthyroidism and to predict which patients would progress to ophthalmopathy. In total, 135 blood samples were TCR-sequenced: 40 to 45 ophthalmopathy, some 75 hyperthyroidism and roughly 17 hyperthyroidism-to-ophthalmopathy patients. To explore V-J signatures that distinguish ophthalmopathy from hyperthyroidism, a discovery set of 100 patients was enrolled, made up of approximately 45 with ophthalmopathy and roughly 57 with stable hyperthyroidism. An independent validation cohort was composed of 18 hyperthyroidism patients and 17 patients who later progressed from hyperthyroidism to ophthalmopathy. T-cell repertoires of thyroid tissue and blood were compared in six or seven hyperthyroidism patients. After sampling, hyperthyroidism patients received methimazole starting at 30 mg daily, and ophthalmopathy patients received high-dose intravenous methylprednisolone.

The germline V gene provides CDR1 SNHLY and CDR2 FYNNEI. V lost 7 bases and J lost 0 bases; the stretch between them is 4 bases long. Including the terminal cysteine and phenylalanine, the CDR3 comprises 11 residues. Of all the DNA, just the CDR3 is kept, 33 bases in frame from base 1. TCR beta CDR3 regions were amplified from RNA transcripts for repertoire sequencing. HTBI primers and the Qiagen OneStep RT-PCR kit were used in a first-round RT-PCR, which was followed by a second-round multiplex PCR, size selection and purification. Libraries were sequenced paired-end with 100 bp reads on an Illumina HiSeq2000. The study's own analysis went as follows. SOAPnuke was used to process the reads, throwing out any read that had adapters, had uncalled bases, had a mean Phred below 15, or lacked an exact constant-primer or identifier match. COPE v1.2.5 was used to merge high-quality paired reads. Each unique nucleotide sequence was defined as a clonotype, and clonotypes were aligned to IMGT TRB V, D and J references with MiTCR v1.1. The analysis was limited to V-J combinations with a frequency above 0.0001, which together covered 99.2% of the repertoires. For each V-J combination, a TCR clonal expansion and chaos score was defined as the ratio of F50 clonal expansion to chaos observed in the TCRdist matrix. Features were reduced by Welch's t-statistics and random forest to over 10 V-J combinations, which fed a naive Bayes classifier. The Morisita-Horn index was used to measure how similar the thyroid and blood repertoires were. Through fastp at Q25 and MiXCR, TCRdb rebuilt clones from the public reads, retaining in-frame beta chains. Rows merge per CDR3 protein into single entries with the most common DNA and genes. What appears here as the V and J calls and clone size reflects TCRdb's work, not the paper's. This sample lists 650,000 to 900,000 distinct CDR3 sequences; approximately 40% were detected once. The leading ten clones occupy about 40% of the sample.

Study-wide findings and limitations: Most of the expanded thyroid clonotypes with a frequency above 0.001 were also detected in blood, and it was suggested that the thyroid immune response may be reflected by blood repertoires. No statistical method was used to set the sample size in advance, and the investigators knew which group each participant was assigned to. In validation, the model predicted ophthalmopathy progression with about 70% sensitivity and roughly 72% specificity; roughly 12 predicted patients were CT-confirmed with GO in a median of about 6.2 months. In cross-validation, the 13-signature model distinguished ophthalmopathy from stable hyperthyroidism with 85% to 90% sensitivity and about 84% specificity, and in the test set the corresponding values were approximately 80% and 68%.

Ophthalmopathy patients were characterized by moderately to severely active disease, a Clinical Activity Score of at least 3, a NOSPECS grade of at least 4, and a disease duration under 3 months. Anyone with other autoimmune diseases, uncontrolled infections, pregnancy or lactation was excluded from the study. Clinical symptoms, serum thyroxine, TRAb, thyroid ultrasound and orbital computed tomography were used for diagnosis. Using Ficoll-Paque density gradient centrifugation, PBMCs were isolated from 9 to 10 ml of fresh peripheral blood. Total RNA was extracted with Trizol reagent and quality-checked on an Agilent 2100 Bioanalyzer.

This receptor was taken from an adult man with Graves' ophthalmopathy. The chain couples TRBV2 to TRBJ2-7; the D gene cannot be resolved reliably. Sequences were obtained from peripheral blood. Here the CDR3 is given as CASMNSYEQYF. Read as DNA, the sequence is TGTGCCAGCATGAACTCCTACGAGCAGTACTTC. The full variable domain, completed from the reference TRBV2 and TRBJ2-7 proteins outside the CDR3, reads EPEVTQTPSHQVTQMGQEVILRCVPISNHLYFYWYRQILGQKVEFLVSFYNNEISEKSEIFDDQFSVERPDGSNFTLKIRSTKLEDSAMYFCASMNSYEQYFGPGTRLTVT.